The present TCR beta chain was sequenced within a study of CD8 T cells in Susac syndrome. With random hexamers, roughly 0.5 to 1 ug RNA was reverse transcribed. TCRdb redid the calling of the immunoSEQ multiplex PCR reads with MiXCR, one entry per CDR3 protein. Here the sample spans 150,000 to 200,000 distinct CDR3 sequences, 90% to 95% being singletons. CD8+ and CD4+ T cells taken from blood had their TCR beta sequenced. Patients with Susac syndrome met the recently defined diagnostic criteria for definite or probable disease. This clonotype was seen once. Its antigen is undetermined. After removal of 2 bases from V and 4 bases from J, the junction contained 6 bases not matched to a gene. Germline CDR1 and CDR2: KGHSH and LQKENI. The length of the CDR3 is 15 residues. Study conclusions and caveats: No clonal expansion appeared among CD4+ T cells in Susac patients.

This clonotype was sampled from a human donor with Susac syndrome. The chain links TRBV18 to TRBJ1-1, with 8 bases aligning to TRBD1. The specimen was CD4+ T cells from PBMCs. CDR3 sequence: CASSPSTGGGTEAFF. The CDR3 DNA is TGTGCCAGCTCACCAAGCACAGGGGGTGGCACTGAAGCTTTCTTT. The variable domain in full, with the rest retrieved from reference TRBV18 and TRBJ1-1, is NAGVMQNPRHLVRRRGQEARLRCSPMKGHSHVYWYRQLPEEGLKFMVYLQKENIIDESGMPKERFSAEFPKEGPSILRIQQVVRGDSAAYFCASSPSTGGGTEAFFGQGTRLTVV.